Listed below are T cell receptor beta chains from one sample, sequenced in a study of T cell responses to AZD1222 COVID-19 vaccine. Only in-frame clones appear in the TCRdb table, and some are missing; sequencing was by immunoSEQ multiplex PCR. The table records around 120,000 clones, approximately 90% of them present only once. The material sequenced was peripheral blood, taken on day 0 of AZD1222 vaccination. The origin of the receptors is an adult in good health. Both conserved end residues are part of each CDR3.

v_call: TRBV12-3/TRBV12-4; j_call: TRBJ1-2; cdr3_aa: CASSLIQGYGYTF
v_call: TRBV19; j_call: TRBJ1-1; cdr3_aa: CASSVPGGVNTEAFF
v_call: TRBV10-2; j_call: TRBJ1-5; cdr3_aa: CASSEGAGMNQPQHF
v_call: TRBV6-5; j_call: TRBJ1-1; cdr3_aa: CASSYDGALNTEAFF
v_call: TRBV20-1; j_call: TRBJ2-7; cdr3_aa: CSASAKSHYEQYF
v_call: TRBV4-3; j_call: TRBJ1-1; cdr3_aa: CASSLDRDVAEAFF
v_call: TRBV4-1; j_call: TRBJ2-7; cdr3_aa: CASSQPLEGRRFYEQYF
v_call: TRBV6-6; j_call: TRBJ2-3; cdr3_aa: CATRGGTDTQYF
v_call: TRBV12-3/TRBV12-4; j_call: TRBJ1-5; cdr3_aa: CASRWTGEQPQHF
v_call: TRBV19; j_call: TRBJ1-1; cdr3_aa: CASTPRGQGRKNTEAFF
v_call: TRBV23-1; j_call: TRBJ2-7; cdr3_aa: CASSPPWDRLTYEQYF
v_call: TRBV5-5; j_call: TRBJ2-2; cdr3_aa: CASSLEGGGTGELFF
v_call: TRBV7-2; j_call: TRBJ1-4; cdr3_aa: CASSLRRVGEKLFF
v_call: TRBV5-1; j_call: TRBJ2-5; cdr3_aa: CASSLWSDGKTQYF
v_call: TRBV10-3; j_call: TRBJ1-1; cdr3_aa: CAISEEAREAFF
v_call: TRBV28; j_call: TRBJ2-2; cdr3_aa: CASSFFHLTGELFF
v_call: TRBV10-3; j_call: TRBJ2-1; cdr3_aa: CAIRGPDVGNEQFF
v_call: TRBV10-3; j_call: TRBJ2-1; cdr3_aa: CAISESGTSGREGFAGGYNEQFF
v_call: TRBV4-1; j_call: TRBJ1-5; cdr3_aa: CASSHPQGSQPQHF
v_call: TRBV19; j_call: TRBJ2-1; cdr3_aa: CASSLGLAGGLSSYNEQFF
v_call: TRBV3-1/TRBV3-2; j_call: TRBJ2-3; cdr3_aa: CASSQATGHTDTQYF
v_call: TRBV28; j_call: TRBJ2-2; cdr3_aa: CASSLVGASTGELFF
v_call: TRBV4-3; j_call: TRBJ1-1; cdr3_aa: CASSQDPGENTEAFF
v_call: TRBV28; j_call: TRBJ2-2; cdr3_aa: CASRIPGTGELFF
v_call: TRBV9; j_call: TRBJ1-2; cdr3_aa: CASSVAVGSHYGYTF
v_call: TRBV5-4; j_call: TRBJ2-5; cdr3_aa: CASSFRTGTNQETQYF
v_call: TRBV7-2; j_call: TRBJ2-3; cdr3_aa: CASSPTLSTDTQYF
v_call: TRBV9; j_call: TRBJ1-1; cdr3_aa: CASSVTGGTEAFF
v_call: TRBV7-9; j_call: TRBJ2-7; cdr3_aa: CASSLSDHEQYF
v_call: TRBV7-9; j_call: TRBJ2-2; cdr3_aa: CASSVGTDTGELFF
v_call: TRBV2; j_call: TRBJ2-1; cdr3_aa: CAISGGLAGARNYNEQFF
v_call: TRBV7-9; j_call: TRBJ2-4; cdr3_aa: CASSSQTSGGALAKNIQYF
v_call: TRBV5-1; j_call: TRBJ2-1; cdr3_aa: CASSLSGQDNEQFF
v_call: TRBV5-1; j_call: TRBJ1-2; cdr3_aa: CASSPETGEFHGYTF
v_call: TRBV6-5; j_call: TRBJ1-2; cdr3_aa: CATLGTTYGYTF
v_call: TRBV24-1; j_call: TRBJ1-3; cdr3_aa: CATSDLPGGNTIYF
v_call: TRBV9; j_call: TRBJ2-7; cdr3_aa: CASTPGRLAGGVHEQYF
v_call: TRBV29-1; j_call: TRBJ1-2; cdr3_aa: CSVEEGGANGYTF
v_call: TRBV16; j_call: TRBJ1-6; cdr3_aa: CASSQATVNSPLHF
v_call: TRBV4-3; j_call: TRBJ1-1; cdr3_aa: CASSQELLTRGTEAFF
v_call: TRBV10-2; j_call: TRBJ2-7; cdr3_aa: CASKGQQWVGGEQYF